This T cell receptor beta chain was identified during a study of cytomegalovirus exposure and HLA in healthy donors (dated by TCRdb to between 2016 and 2019). The study in broad terms: An earlier analysis of around 600 of the donors reported 250 to 300 Gb of sequence data and 100 million to 140 million unique TCR beta sequences from about 180 million T cells. Approximately 300 gigabases of sequencing data and 70 million to 100 million unique TCR sequences made up an early release that covered several hundred HLA-typed donors. Among the roughly 400 genotyped donors, under 90% belonged to the genetic ancestry cluster associated with self-reported Caucasian donors. The study aimed to test whether signatures of past pathogen exposure could be identified by cataloging public T cell receptors. The study used immunosequencing to profile the T cell repertoires of about 670 subjects and linked those repertoires to cytomegalovirus serostatus. Along with the roughly 670-subject first cohort, a separate validation cohort of over a hundred different subjects was used. To predict cytomegalovirus infection status, the study combined high-throughput TCR immunosequencing, statistical association of individual TCRs with disease status, and machine learning. To study patterns of TCR occurrence, a later analysis re-analyzed previously published TCR beta repertoires from more than 550 donors and added high-resolution HLA genotyping. The later analysis used no new phenotypic data to find candidate immune exposures, relying instead on TCR beta sequences and their occurrence across donors. An earlier analysis of several hundred of the donors applied high-throughput TCR beta sequencing to assess whether each TCR beta V gene segment acted as functional or pseudogenic. Donor age, sex, ethnicity and CMV serostatus were compiled alongside the repertoire data. Genome-wide SNP genotypes for about 60% of the roughly 700 donors were used in a later genetic analysis, which treated that subset as a discovery cohort. All discovery cohort repertoires had been generated on a single sequencing platform. HLA typing covered class I and class II loci at four-digit resolution. Typing coverage varied by locus: 629-630 donors for A, B, C, DRB1 and DQB1; approximately 500 for DQA1; more than 600 for DPA1; around 450 for DPB1. Four or five DR-DQ haplotypes were handled as single units for association and clustering, since linkage in the cohort was strong. On average, around 200,000 unique TCR beta nucleotide sequences were sequenced per donor among a few hundred genotyped donors of the cohort, with about 19% of those sequences being non-productive.

Libraries were constructed by the immunoSEQ multiplex PCR assay. A mixture of 60 forward primers for TCR Vbeta segments and 13 reverse primers for TCR Jbeta segments was used in the multiplex PCR. A multiplex PCR assay on genomic DNA amplified the CDR3 region of rearranged TCR beta genes. Amplified TCR beta libraries were sequenced as 87-base-pair reads on the Illumina HiSeq System. Concerning the study's data processing: Across the 500 to 850 repertoires, a later analysis counted 78 million or so unique TCR beta chains, some 11 million of which were shared by at least two donors. Raw reads were error-corrected and collapsed into unique sequences by a nearest-neighbor algorithm in which closely related sequences were merged to remove PCR and sequencing errors. V, D and J gene segments were assigned by aligning CDR3 sequences to IMGT reference sequences. Each retained sequence needed at least a six-nucleotide match to both a V gene segment and a J gene segment. Rearrangements were called productive when the CDR3 lacked stop codons and stayed in frame with V and J; all others were non-productive. Following IMGT convention, CDR3 was defined as the stretch from the second conserved V-encoded cysteine to the conserved J-encoded phenylalanine. Sequences without an unambiguous match to a single V gene segment were excluded from the earlier analysis of about 600 of the donors. An earlier analysis of 550 to 650 of the donors classified V segments as functional when productive rearrangements were above 56.7% and as segregating when the standard deviation between donors was above 5%. A statistical classification framework was built to diagnose cytomegalovirus status from the catalog of TCR beta chain sequences. A later analysis assigned V and J genes by comparing TCR nucleotide sequences with IMGT/GENE-DB human TR gene sequences. A later analysis assigned CDR3 sequences and most-parsimonious VDJ recombination scenarios with the TCRdist pipeline. In a later analysis, each TCR beta chain was defined by its CDR3 amino acid sequence together with its V-gene family, and reads lacking a unique V-gene family were excluded. In a later analysis, approximately 640 highly shared, low-generation-probability nucleotide sequences were removed to address suspected cross-contamination and a sequencing artifact. For each public chain, a later analysis derived a clonal expansion index from normalized ranks of inferred template counts within each repertoire. In a later analysis, generation probabilities were computed with a VDJ recombination model fitted to out-of-frame rearrangements, and the resulting probabilities were checked against IGoR. In a later analysis, TCR-TCR, TCR-HLA and TCR-CMV co-occurrence was scored with hypergeometric tests, and a repertoire-size bias correction was applied to TCR pairs. A later analysis estimated false discovery rates by permuting HLA or CMV assignments 20 times. A later analysis grouped co-occurring TCRs with DBSCAN, adding TCRdist sequence similarity when clustering within HLA-allele-positive subsets. Repertoires with fewer than 30,000 or more than 120,000 public chains were left out of co-occurrence clustering, as were about 5 repertoires with anomalous nucleotide sharing. TCRdb retrieved this table from immuneACCESS and kept in-frame rearrangements only. Not all clones are present; in checked studies, unresolved V genes account for under half, and no reason is known for the remainder. The V and J calls and clone size are taken from that table; D and trimming were inferred from the DNA. The sample table lists about 160,000 clones, roughly 75% of them with a count of one. In total, the top ten clones hold less than 3% of the sample.

To note about this clone: What this receptor recognizes is not known. One base away there is no much larger clone; base qualities are not given.

Study-wide findings and limitations: A cluster of highly shared sequence variants was judged likely to be a technical artifact of the sequencing pipeline. Only TCR beta chains were sequenced in this cohort, and the absence of alpha or paired-chain data limited detectable features. In both the original and validation cohorts, the classifier was reported to diagnose cytomegalovirus status with high specificity and sensitivity. Because counts were too low, more than 15 rarely observed V segments, including chromosome 9 orphons, were left out of the earlier analysis of about 500 of the donors. In a later analysis, HLA-associated TCR beta chains were found to be more clonally expanded and to have lower generation probabilities than equally common non-associated chains. Most CMV-associated TCR beta chains appeared to be HLA-restricted in a later analysis, and the HLA associations seemed to be driven largely by CMV exposure. Most TCR sequences were observed very rarely across donors, whereas some public TCRs were present in many individuals. HLA typing was unavailable for some donors at each locus, so association tests used only the typed subset. Sequencing depth was assumed to be roughly uniform across donors in the presence/absence analyses, though that assumption may not hold. In vitro tests confirmed that three of the cytomegalovirus-associated TCR beta chains recognize cytomegalovirus antigens. Correlated functional status among segregating V segments might be attributable to linkage disequilibrium, but an unknown experimental factor could not be ruled out. A later genetic analysis reported fewer N-insertions in productive TCRs among donors in an Asian-associated ancestry cluster than the roughly 690-donor mean. In an earlier analysis of approximately 590 of the donors, most TCR beta V segments appeared in productive rearrangements about 90% or about 30% of the time, broadly matching IMGT annotations. An association between a missense DCLRE1C variant and V-gene and J-gene trimming of TCR beta chains was found in a later genetic analysis and replicated in an independent cohort. When HLA alleles, especially DR and DQ, strongly co-occurred, TCR associations were difficult to assign to individual alleles. In the study, around 150 TCR beta chains were listed as associated with cytomegalovirus. In a later analysis, several top co-occurrence clusters were reported to appear linked to parvovirus B19, influenza, CMV and Epstein-Barr virus. It was suggested by the authors that the approach could potentially be generalized to other disease states and immunological phenotypes. In a later analysis, the rate of TCR association differed among HLA loci, with DRB1 alleles having the most associated TCRs and HLA-C alleles having the fewest. In a later analysis, 16,951 TCR beta sequences were associated with specific HLA alleles at a false discovery rate of 0.05. A further reported finding was that TCR beta sequences accurately predicted the HLA-A and HLA-B alleles for most subjects in the first cohort. CMV serostatus was the only immune exposure information available for the cohort.

In total, about 650 healthy bone marrow donors made up the cohort. At the time of sampling, all cohort members were nominally healthy, though unrecorded immune exposures were likely present. The donor was CMV seronegative and was included in the group of around 320 seronegative cohort members. Each donor provided a peripheral blood sample, and peripheral blood mononuclear cells were used for TCR beta sequencing. Genomic DNA extraction from the blood cell samples was performed with the Qiagen DNeasy Blood Extraction Kit. This TCR came from a female donor in good health and CMV-seronegative. Sequencing used PBMCs.

The bases read TGTGCCAGCAGCGGGACAGCGGGCACAGATACGCAGTATTTT. Translation gives CASSGTAGTDTQYF. The chain employs TRBV5-6 and TRBJ2-3; a stretch of 7 junction bases matches TRBD1. The CDR3, from cysteine to phenylalanine, totals 14 residues. Kept here is only the CDR3 DNA, which spans 42 bases and is read in frame from base 1. Germline trimming amounts to 4 bases on V and 1 base on J, with 3 as the count of junction bases outside the gene matches. CDR1 and CDR2 were assigned from the germline V gene as SGHDT and YYEEEE.